This T cell receptor (beta chain) derives from a study of T cells in Graves' hyperthyroidism and ophthalmopathy. Amplified regions were TCR beta CDR3 sequences from RNA transcripts. The study used the HTBI primer set for a first-round RT-PCR of the TCR CDR3. TCRdb independently ran MiXCR on the multiplex PCR reads; one entry per CDR3 protein. Of around 440,000 distinct CDR3 sequences in the sample, roughly 14% were seen once. Germline assignment: CDR1 LGHDT and CDR2 YNNKEL (reference sequence). The V gene end was trimmed by 1 base and the J gene end by 2 bases; junction bases not matched to a gene: 3. This CDR3 has 16 amino acids. This clonotype has at least ten counts.

The sample was blood. The gene calls are TRBV3-1 and TRBJ2-1; TRBD2 agrees at 9 bases. The receptor was isolated from a woman between 18 and 30 years old with Graves' hyperthyroidism. CDR3 DNA sequence: TGTGCCAGCAGCCAAGGATCTAGCGGGACCTACAATGAGCAGTTCTTC. Encoded protein: CASSQGSSGTYNEQFF.